This note documents a single TCR beta chain sequence. An end of the junction differs from the germline gene, which may be a read error. This sample is drawn from a study of control samples from healthy donors and cancer patients. Assay: immunoSEQ multiplex PCR; the TCRdb copy retains only in-frame clones and omits some. The sample has about 70,000 clones, over 75% seen once; the top ten hold about 2.2%. Germline V gene sequence: CDR1 MDHEN, CDR2 SYDVKM. The CDR3 runs 16 residues. The TCR comes from a woman aged 45-59 years with head and neck cancer. This chain connects TRBV28 to TRBJ1-1, with a weak D call TRBD1 (6 bases). The specimen sequenced was PBMCs. The DNA of the CDR3 is TGTGCCAGCAGTTTGGGGCAGGGGTACGGGAACTCTGAAGCTTTCTTT. Its protein is CASSLGQGYGNSEAFF.